What follows are 21 T cell receptor beta chains derived from one specimen sequenced in a study of early T cells in non-severe SARS-CoV-2 infection. Using its own MiXCR run on the 5' RACE reads, TCRdb lists one record per CDR3 protein. Seen here are tens of thousands of distinct CDR3 sequences, around 9% observed once, and the top ten hold under 15%. Sequencing used whole blood. All receptors come from an adult who was a healthcare worker with PCR-confirmed SARS-CoV-2 infection or an uninfected control (not recorded which).

In this sample, this clonotype turned up many times. This rearrangement joins TRBV3-1 to TRBJ1-1, with 11 bases fitting TRBD1. CDR1 is LGHDT and CDR2 is YNNKEL in the germline V gene (reference sequence). The CDR3 sequence is 13 residues long. After removal of 8 bases from V and 9 bases from J, the junction contained 8 bases not matched to a gene. CDR3 in DNA: TGTGCCAGCCGGGACAGGGGGTTTCAGAAAGCTTTCTTT. Its protein product is CASRDRGFQKAFF.

V gene TRBV20-1 combines with J gene TRBJ2-5, with a possible D match to TRBD2 (6 bases). V was shortened by 6 bases and J by 1 base, with 12 bases between the two germline ends. In germline, CDR1 is DFQATT, CDR2 SNEGSKA (reference sequence). The CDR3 spans 13 residues. The CDR3 bases are TGCAGTGCAGAGGGGACTTCCCAAGAGACCCAGTACTTC. Translated, it gives CSAEGTSQETQYF.

The chain employs TRBV5-6 and TRBJ2-2; D is unclear. The CDR3 runs 14 residues. The V end lost 2 bases, the J end lost 0 bases, and 5 bases lay between the germline ends. Germline V gene sequence: CDR1 SGHDT, CDR2 YYEEEE. CDR3 loop: CASSFRANTGELFF. CDR3 coding DNA: TGTGCCAGCAGCTTTCGGGCGAACACCGGGGAGCTGTTTTTT.

This clonotype was seen ten or more times. The rearrangement joins TRBV27 to TRBJ2-3; 14 bases are a match to TRBD2. The germline gives CDR1 MNHEY, CDR2 SMNVEV (reference sequence). After removal of 6 bases from V and 3 bases from J, the junction contained 11 bases not matched to a gene. The CDR3 has 18 residues. CDR3 region: CASSTPGLAGVGTDTQYF. Written as DNA, the CDR3 is TGTGCCAGCAGCACGCCGGGACTAGCGGGAGTAGGTACAGATACGCAGTATTTT.

Remarks on this clonotype: A much larger clone differs by one base, so this may be a read error. The V and J genes are TRBV5-1 and TRBJ2-5; weak D call: TRBD2 (5 bases). Germline CDR1 is SGHRS and CDR2 is YFSETQ. V shed 4 bases and J shed 6 bases, with 13 bases lying between them. The CDR3 runs to 13 residues. CDR3: CASSKEVRKTQYF. The CDR3, as DNA: TGCGCCAGCAGCAAGGAGGTTAGAAAGACCCAGTACTTC. The variable domain in full, completed from reference TRBV5-1 and TRBJ2-5, reads KAGVTQTPRYLIKTRGQQVTLSCSPISGHRSVSWYQQTPGQGLQFLFEYFSETQRNKGNFPGRFSGRQFSNSRSEMNVSTLELGDSALYLCASSKEVRKTQYFGPGTRLLVL.

In its sample, this clonotype was seen a few times. J is TRBJ1-2 and V is TRBV24-1, with 7 positions matching TRBD1. Germline values: CDR1 KGHDR, CDR2 SFDVKD. V shed 2 bases, J shed 6 bases, and the junction held 8 bases outside the gene matches. This CDR3 has 15 amino acids. The CDR3 here is CATSDWDSRINGYTF. The CDR3 bases are TGTGCCACCAGTGATTGGGACAGTAGGATTAATGGCTACACCTTC.

This clonotype was seen repeatedly, ten times or more. The junction does not match germline at one end; this may be a read error. V gene TRBV20-1 combines with J gene TRBJ2-5; D is tentatively TRBD1 or TRBD2 (6 bases each). Germline V gives CDR1 DFQATT, CDR2 SNEGSKA (reference sequence). This CDR3 is 17 amino acids long. In DNA form, the CDR3 reads TGCAGTGCTAGAGACCCGGTTCGGGGGCGGGACCAGGAGACCCAGTACTTC. Protein sequence: CSARDPVRGRDQETQYF.

The chain links TRBV6-5 to TRBJ2-1; TRBD2 agrees at 7 bases. Germline V CDR1 and CDR2: MNHEY, SVGAGI. V gave up 6 bases and J gave up 8 bases; unmatched junction bases: 13. This CDR3 is built from 15 residues. The CDR3: CASSPGGGEVDEQFF. The CDR3 coding sequence is TGTGCCAGCAGCCCGGGAGGCGGGGAAGTCGATGAGCAGTTCTTC.

This clonotype was counted many times. The chain uses TRBV4-3 and TRBJ2-3; possibly TRBD1 for D (5 bases). Germline lookup yields CDR1 LGHNA and CDR2 YSLEER. The ends were cut back, 0 bases at V and 5 bases at J, with 12 bases in the middle. This CDR3 has 15 amino acids. In DNA, the CDR3 is TGCGCCAGCAGCCAAGATCCCCAGGGAAAAGATACGCAGTATTTT. Its translation: CASSQDPQGKDTQYF.

The chain recombines TRBV7-9 with TRBJ1-5, with 7 bases lining up with TRBD1. CDR3 length: 16 amino acids. The J segment lost 5 bases and the V segment lost 1 base, leaving 8 bases of the junction unmatched. CDR1 SEHNR and CDR2 FQNEAQ come from the germline V gene (reference sequence). The CDR3 DNA reads TGTGCCAGCAGCTTAGGACAGGGAGGTTTGGATCAGCCCCAGCATTTT. This encodes CASSLGQGGLDQPQHF. Full variable domain (outside the CDR3, taken from reference TRBV7-9 and TRBJ1-5): DTGVSQNPRHKITKRGQNVTFRCDPISEHNRLYWYRQTLGQGPEFLTYFQNEAQLEKSRLLSDRFSAERPKGSFSTLEIQRTEQGDSAMYLCASSLGQGGLDQPQHFGDGTRLSIL.

This clonotype was detected a few times. V is TRBV2 and J is TRBJ2-7; 10 bases match TRBD2. The germline CDR1 and CDR2 sequences are SNHLY and FYNNEI. The V and J ends lost 7 bases and 3 bases, in that order; junction bases with no gene match: 0. The CDR3 consists of 12 residues. In DNA form, the CDR3 reads TGTGCCAGCACTAGCGGGGGCTACGAGCAGTACTTC. Translated, it gives CASTSGGYEQYF.

This clonotype came up many times. The gene calls are TRBV29-1 and TRBJ1-4; D gene ambiguous. There are 14 residues in the CDR3. Trimming pared 2 bases from V and 6 bases from J, leaving 13 bases between. Germline V gene sequence: CDR1 SQVTM, CDR2 ANQGSEA. The CDR3 region has the DNA TGCAGCGTTGAAACGACGGCCCGGGATGAAAAACTGTTTTTT. Translated, it gives CSVETTARDEKLFF.

This clonotype was counted between two and nine times. This sequence joins TRBV15 and TRBJ1-2; the D is unclear. The ends were cut back, 4 bases at V and 3 bases at J, with 15 bases in the middle. Germline lookup yields CDR1 LNHNV and CDR2 YYDKDF (reference sequence). The CDR3 runs 15 residues. The CDR3 coding sequence is TGTGCCACCAGCAAACTCCGGTGGGCTTACTATGGCTACACCTTC. This translates into CATSKLRWAYYGYTF.

This clonotype was counted at least ten times. This chain links TRBV20-1 with TRBJ2-5; D gene unclear. This CDR3 contains 11 residues. Trimming took 7 bases from V and 5 from J, leaving 11 bases between them. Germline CDR1 DFQATT, CDR2 SNEGSKA (reference sequence). The CDR3 DNA reads TGCAGTGGGTTGGTAGGGGAGACCCAGTACTTC. Protein product: CSGLVGETQYF.

Many counts were recorded for this clonotype. V usage is TRBV2 and J usage is TRBJ2-1; D possibly matches TRBD1 or TRBD2 (5 bases each). Trimming took 9 bases from V and 7 from J, leaving 16 bases between them. Per the germline V gene, CDR1 is SNHLY and CDR2 is FYNNEI. This CDR3 is built from 13 residues. The CDR3 DNA reads TGTGCCAGAACCGGGACCGAAGGGAATGAGCAGTTCTTC. Translation gives CARTGTEGNEQFF. Full variable domain (rest looked up from reference TRBV2 and TRBJ2-1): EPEVTQTPSHQVTQMGQEVILRCVPISNHLYFYWYRQILGQKVEFLVSFYNNEISEKSEIFDDQFSVERPDGSNFTLKIRSTKLEDSAMYFCARTGTEGNEQFFGPGTRLTVL.

This clonotype came up once. Possible read error: a much larger clone is one base away. Without the conserved terminal phenylalanine or tryptophan, this CDR3 likely stems from a read error. The CDR3 loop is CASSLGTSGVATYEQYS. CDR3 in DNA: TGTGCCAGCAGCCTTGGGACTAGCGGGGTTGCAACCTACGAGCAGTACTCC. The chain has TRBV2 and TRBJ2-7; 13 bases are a match to TRBD2. Germline values: CDR1 SNHLY, CDR2 FYNNEI. V lost 6 bases and J lost 2; bases outside the gene matches: 10. The CDR3 is made up of 17 amino acids.

The sample holds many counts of this clonotype. The junction departs from the called germline gene at one end, perhaps through a read error. The rearrangement uses TRBV20-1 and TRBJ2-1; D perhaps matches TRBD2 (6 bases). From germline, CDR1 is DFQATT and CDR2 SNEGSKA (reference sequence). The CDR3 extends over 10 amino acids. For the CDR3, the DNA is TGCAGTGCTAGAATCACCGGGAGAATCTTC. Translation gives CSARITGRIF.

The sample holds a few counts of this clonotype. The chain couples TRBV12-3 or TRBV12-4 to TRBJ2-1; D is possibly TRBD1 (5 bases). This CDR3 has 14 amino acids. V lost 0 bases and J 6 bases, leaving 9 bases between the germline ends. CDR3 protein: CASSLATDSNEQFF. The CDR3 region has the DNA TGTGCCAGCAGTTTAGCGACAGACAGCAATGAGCAGTTCTTC.

This clonotype came up many times. This CDR3 is CASSKRGASSYNEQFF. Written as DNA, the CDR3 is TGTGCCAGCAGCAAAAGGGGGGCAAGCTCCTACAATGAGCAGTTCTTC. The V gene is TRBV11-3, the J gene TRBJ2-1; D possibly matches TRBD1 or TRBD2 (6 bases each). The V gene lost 5 bases and the J gene lost 0 bases, with 14 bases spanning the gap. The CDR3 extends over 16 amino acids. The germline CDR1 and CDR2 sequences are SGHNT and YENEEA.

This clonotype occurred many times. The chain uses TRBV7-9 and TRBJ1-4; no clear D. The CDR3 is 13 amino acids. The V gene's germline CDR1 is SEHNR and CDR2 FQNEAQ (reference sequence). Trimming stripped 0 bases from V and 10 bases from J, with 9 bases between. As DNA, the CDR3 is TGTGCCAGCAGCTTAGCGCAGTTTGGAAAACTGTTTTTT. This encodes CASSLAQFGKLFF.

The V gene is TRBV30, the J gene TRBJ2-7; TRBD2 matches 7 bases. The CDR3 is 13 residues long. CDR1 is GTSNPN and CDR2 is SVGIG in the germline V gene (reference sequence). V lost 3 bases to trimming and J lost 3 bases; unmatched junction nucleotides: 5. CDR3 residues: CAWRFGGVYEQYF. The CDR3 DNA sequence: TGTGCCTGGAGATTTGGGGGGGTCTACGAGCAGTACTTC.